This T cell receptor (beta chain) was documented in a study of blood T cells in healthy people across ages. Study-level findings and limits: Changes in expanded clonotypes were possibly confounded, as the CMV status of donors was unknown. Getting older went along with TCR beta diversity per million T cells dropping roughly linearly.

Germline V CDR1 and CDR2: SQVTM, ANQGSEA. Trimming stripped 0 bases from V and 5 bases from J, with 10 bases between. The length of the CDR3 is 13 residues. A J-beta primer mix and a sample-barcoded 5' primer were used in a second PCR of roughly 6 to 11 cycles. MiXCR was run by TCRdb on the 5' RACE reads, yielding one entry per CDR3 protein. The table records fewer than 800,000 distinct CDR3 sequences, roughly 25% of them present only once. PBMCs, at least 6 million per sample, were isolated. This clonotype was counted between two and nine times. Its antigen is currently unknown. These data were also reused for a study on T cells of mothers and their children.

The chain joins TRBV29-1 to TRBJ1-2; no firm D call. Sequencing input: blood. The TCR originated in a boy younger than 18 in good health. The CDR3 DNA reads TGCAGCGTTGAAGACTCTACCGATTATGGCTACACCTTC. It translates to CSVEDSTDYGYTF.